The 15 T cell receptor beta chains below all came from one sample that was sequenced in a study of multiple sclerosis patients with progressive multifocal leukoencephalopathy. Stated time point: time of PML onset. Produced via immunoSEQ multiplex PCR; TCRdb's table is partial and in-frame only. Here the sample spans more than 30,000 clones, about 91% being singletons. The sequencing here drew on PBMCs, taken from a patient treated with natalizumab. The receptor set was obtained from a woman in her thirties or forties with progressive multifocal leukoencephalopathy.

V is TRBV9 and J is TRBJ2-7; the match to TRBD2 covers 9 bases. J was trimmed by 7 bases and V by 0 bases; bases with no gene match: 8. Looked up from germline, CDR1 is SGDLS and CDR2 is YYNGEE. The CDR3 spans 15 residues. The CDR3 DNA sequence: TGTGCCAGCAGCGTAGTGGCGGGAGGGCCAAATGAGCAGTACTTC. Translated: CASSVVAGGPNEQYF.

Worth noting for this clone: The same CDR3 arises from other DNA sequences in this sample as well. The rearrangement uses TRBV15 and TRBJ2-7, with 7 positions matching TRBD2. Trimming took 4 bases from V and 3 from J; bases not matched to a gene: 18. Germline CDR1 is LNHNV and CDR2 is YYDKDF (reference sequence). The CDR3 runs to 18 residues. The CDR3 loop is CATSIDPAGVVFVYEQYF. The CDR3 DNA reads as TGTGCCACCAGCATAGACCCTGCGGGAGTCGTTTTCGTCTACGAGCAGTACTTC.

The rearrangement links TRBV2 to TRBJ1-4; weak D call: TRBD1 (5 bases). The CDR3 extends over 14 amino acids. Germline CDR1 is SNHLY and CDR2 is FYNNEI. Trimming took off 2 bases at V and 5 bases at J, with 9 bases between the two ends. The CDR3 loop is CASSEWSGNEKLFF. CDR3 coding DNA: TGTGCCAGCAGTGAATGGTCAGGGAATGAAAAACTGTTTTTT.

The rearrangement joins TRBV27 to TRBJ1-1, with TRBD1 identical over 9 bases. Germline V gives CDR1 MNHEY, CDR2 SMNVEV (reference sequence). After removal of 7 bases from V and 4 bases from J, the junction contained 4 bases not matched to a gene. The CDR3 is made up of 13 amino acids. In nucleotides, the CDR3 is TGTGCCAGCAAGCAACAGGGGGCCACTGAAGCTTTCTTT. This encodes CASKQQGATEAFF.

On this clone: Other nucleotide sequences in the sample specify the same CDR3. V and J are TRBV19 and TRBJ1-1, with 9 bases fitting TRBD1. The CDR3 extends over 14 amino acids. CDR1 LNHDA and CDR2 SQIVND come from the germline V gene (reference sequence). With V trimmed by 2 bases and J by 14 bases, 12 bases remained unmatched. The CDR3 sequence: CASSIRTGAMGAFF. Here the CDR3 DNA reads TGTGCCAGTAGTATAAGGACAGGGGCGATGGGAGCCTTCTTT. The variable domain in full, with the rest retrieved from reference TRBV19 and TRBJ1-1, is DGGITQSPKYLFRKEGQNVTLSCEQNLNHDAMYWYRQDPGQGLRLIYYSQIVNDFQKGDIAEGYSVSREKKESFPLTVTSAQKNPTAFYLCASSIRTGAMGAFFGQGTRLTVV.

The chain links TRBV29-1 to TRBJ1-5; D not resolved. Germline V CDR1 and CDR2: SQVTM, ANQGSEA. The CDR3 contains 14 residues. Trimming cost V 7 bases and J 0 bases, with 13 bases left between them. DNA for the CDR3: TGCAGCGCGCTCAACACGGATAGCAATCAGCCCCAGCATTTT. Amino acids: CSALNTDSNQPQHF.

V gene TRBV4-3 combines with J gene TRBJ2-7, with D possibly being TRBD1 (6 bases). Germline assignment: CDR1 LGHNA and CDR2 YSLEER. This CDR3 comprises 14 residues. Trimming removed 0 bases from V and 4 bases from J, with 10 bases in between. CDR3 region: CASSQDGTSYEQYF. The CDR3 DNA reads as TGCGCCAGCAGCCAAGATGGGACATCTTACGAGCAGTACTTC.

The sample holds a few counts of this clone. The chain links TRBV19 to TRBJ1-5, with D possibly being TRBD1 (5 bases). The CDR3 covers 14 residues. V was cut by 3 bases and J by 3 bases, with 9 bases left in between. In germline, CDR1 is LNHDA, CDR2 SQIVND (reference sequence). The CDR3 loop reads CASSIRDPNQPQHF. CDR3 DNA sequence: TGTGCCAGTAGTATCAGGGACCCCAATCAGCCCCAGCATTTT. The variable domain in full, with the rest retrieved from reference TRBV19 and TRBJ1-5, is DGGITQSPKYLFRKEGQNVTLSCEQNLNHDAMYWYRQDPGQGLRLIYYSQIVNDFQKGDIAEGYSVSREKKESFPLTVTSAQKNPTAFYLCASSIRDPNQPQHFGDGTRLSIL.

The chain recombines TRBV6-4 with TRBJ1-6; perhaps TRBD1 as D (5 bases). CDR1 is MRHNA, CDR2 SNTAGT, per germline. The CDR3 length is 13 residues. V dropped 1 base and J dropped 10 bases, with 8 bases sitting between them. CDR3 sequence (DNA): TGTGCCAGCAGTGACTTTGGGGGATCACCCCTCCACTTT. Protein sequence: CASSDFGGSPLHF.

This chain links TRBV27 with TRBJ2-5; a weak D match, TRBD2 (7 bases). This CDR3 is 20 amino acids long. CDR1 MNHEY and CDR2 SMNVEV come from the germline V gene (reference sequence). The ends were cut back, 3 bases at V and 5 bases at J, with 31 bases in the middle. The CDR3 loop reads CASSFTGGYLRGRAEETQYF. CDR3 DNA sequence: TGTGCCAGCAGTTTTACGGGGGGCTATCTTCGAGGGAGGGCAGAGGAGACCCAGTACTTC.

The V call is TRBV6-5, the J call TRBJ1-1, with TRBD1 as a possible D gene (6 bases). CDR1 MNHEY and CDR2 SVGAGI come from the germline V gene. V was shortened by 3 bases and J by 0 bases, with 14 bases between the two germline ends. The CDR3 consists of 16 residues. CDR3 sequence: CASSYLTGNMNTEAFF. CDR3 coding DNA: TGTGCCAGCAGTTATCTGACAGGTAACATGAACACTGAAGCTTTCTTT.

The chain employs TRBV6-4 and TRBJ2-2, with D perhaps TRBD1 (5 bases). CDR1 is MRHNA and CDR2 is SNTAGT in the germline V gene. V was pared by 2 bases and J by 3 bases, with 7 bases between. This CDR3 is 14 amino acids long. The DNA of the CDR3 is TGTGCCAGCAGTGACACACAGGACACCGGGGAGCTGTTTTTT. Translated: CASSDTQDTGELFF.

The V gene is TRBV7-6, the J gene TRBJ2-1, with D possibly called TRBD1 or TRBD2 (5 bases each). CDR3 length: 15 amino acids. CDR1 is SGHVS, CDR2 FNYEAQ, per germline. V lost 4 bases, J lost 7 bases, and 17 bases lay in between. CDR3 bases: TGTGCCAGCAGCTGGGGACCGGGACCAAAAAATGAGCAGTTCTTC. This codes for CASSWGPGPKNEQFF. The full variable domain, completed using reference TRBV7-6 and TRBJ2-1, is GAGVSQSPRYKVTKRGQDVALRCDPISGHVSLYWYRQALGQGPEFLTYFNYEAQQDKSGLPNDRFSAERPEGSISTLTIQRTEQRDSAMYRCASSWGPGPKNEQFFGPGTRLTVL.

This chain links TRBV9 with TRBJ1-2; D remains unclear. V dropped 0 bases and J dropped 8 bases, with 14 bases sitting between them. Per germline, CDR1 SGDLS and CDR2 YYNGEE. This CDR3 is built from 14 residues. The CDR3 coding sequence is TGTGCCAGCAGCGTAGGGTCAGGCGTTTTAGGCTACACCTTC. Its protein product is CASSVGSGVLGYTF. The whole variable domain, remainder taken from reference TRBV9 and TRBJ1-2, is DSGVTQTPKHLITATGQRVTLRCSPRSGDLSVYWYQQSLDQGLQFLIQYYNGEERAKGNILERFSAQQFPDLHSELNLSSLELGDSALYFCASSVGSGVLGYTFGSGTRLTVV.

The rearrangement uses TRBV5-5 and TRBJ2-3; D remains ambiguous. Trimming removed 0 bases at V and 7 bases at J, with 12 bases between. Germline V gene sequence: CDR1 SGHKS, CDR2 YYEKEE (reference sequence). The CDR3 is 14 amino acids. CDR3 coding DNA: TGTGCCAGCAGCTTGGTGACGAAGCCAAATACGCAGTATTTT. Its translation is CASSLVTKPNTQYF.